These 5 T cell receptor beta chains share one sample of origin, sequenced in a study of cytomegalovirus exposure and HLA in healthy donors. Use of 60 Vbeta and 13 Jbeta primers characterized the PCR. Sequencing was performed with immunoSEQ multiplex PCR; in TCRdb, only in-frame clones are kept and a portion is missing. The repertoire shows tens of thousands of clones; the top ten hold about 2%. Sequenced material: PBMCs. These receptor sequences come from a female donor in good health and CMV-seronegative.

V is TRBV7-2 and J is TRBJ1-5; no definite D call. Germline assignment: CDR1 SGHTA and CDR2 FQGNSA. V lost 3 bases, J lost 3 bases, and 12 bases lay in between. The CDR3 has 15 residues. The CDR3, as DNA: TGTGCCAGCAGCTTGGGAGGTCACCACAATCAGCCCCAGCATTTT. It is translated as CASSLGGHHNQPQHF.

The chain employs TRBV7-6 and TRBJ2-6; 12 bases agree with TRBD2. This CDR3 comprises 19 residues. Trimming took 1 base from V and 0 from J; bases not matched to a gene: 4. The germline V gene encodes CDR1 SGHVS and CDR2 FNYEAQ. For the CDR3, the DNA is TGTGCCAGCAGCTTAGGGCTAGCGGGGGGGATCTCTGGGGCCAACGTCCTGACTTTC. Its translation: CASSLGLAGGISGANVLTF.

V and J are TRBV11-1 and TRBJ2-7, with 11 bases that match TRBD1. CDR3 length: 16 amino acids. Trimming took 5 bases from V and 0 from J; bases not matched to a gene: 6. Germline V gene data show CDR1 as SGHAT and CDR2 as FQDESV (reference sequence). CDR3 protein: CASSPGQGESSYEQYF. The CDR3 nucleotides read TGTGCCAGCAGCCCGGGACAGGGGGAAAGCTCCTACGAGCAGTACTTC.

The CDR3 DNA follows: TGCAGCGTGGAGCGAACAGGGGTCTATGGCTACACCTTC. This encodes CSVERTGVYGYTF. The J gene is TRBJ1-2, the V gene TRBV29-1; TRBD1 matches 7 bases. The ends lost 6 bases at V and 4 bases at J; junction bases unmatched: 8. Germline values: CDR1 SQVTM, CDR2 ANQGSEA. The CDR3 totals 13 residues.

J is TRBJ2-7 and V is TRBV30; 9 nucleotides line up with TRBD2. The CDR3 totals 12 residues. Trimming at V came to 4 bases and at J to 5 bases, leaving 3 bases not matched to a gene. Germline V gene data show CDR1 as GTSNPN and CDR2 as SVGIG (reference sequence). The CDR3 coding sequence is TGTGCCTGGAATCGACTAGCGGACGAGCAGTACTTC. Translating it yields CAWNRLADEQYF.